Presented here are 13 T cell receptor beta chains from one specimen sequenced in a study of blood T cell repertoires in COVID-19. This table comes from immunoSEQ multiplex PCR, and its TCRdb copy is limited to in-frame clones, with some not included. Among under 200,000 clones listed, more than 60% were seen once. The material sequenced was peripheral blood. The receptors originated from a man between 65 and 79 years old with acute or convalescent COVID-19.

V is TRBV5-6 and J is TRBJ2-5, with D hard to call. The germline V gene has CDR1 SGHDT and CDR2 YYEEEE. Trimming pared 0 bases from V and 2 bases from J, leaving 5 bases between. The CDR3 sequence is 13 residues long. CDR3 loop: CASSLGSQETQYF. In DNA, the CDR3 is TGTGCCAGCAGCTTGGGTAGTCAAGAGACCCAGTACTTC.

Note on this clone: The junction does not match germline at one end; this may be a read error. The chain employs TRBV7-9 and TRBJ2-1, with 9 bases aligning to TRBD2. The CDR3 covers 12 residues. The germline gives CDR1 SEHNR, CDR2 FQNEAQ (reference sequence). The DNA for the CDR3 is TGTGCCAGCAGGTTAGCGGGAGATGAGCAGTTCTTC. Translated, it gives CASRLAGDEQFF.

The V and J genes are TRBV28 and TRBJ1-6; perhaps TRBD1 as D (5 bases). With 3 bases removed from V and 7 bases from J, the gap between germline ends came to 13 bases. Germline V gives CDR1 MDHEN, CDR2 SYDVKM. The CDR3 length is 15 residues. The CDR3 protein is CASSFSQGMNSPLHF. CDR3 DNA sequence: TGTGCCAGCAGTTTTTCGCAGGGTATGAATTCACCCCTCCACTTT.

The V call is TRBV5-4, the J call TRBJ2-3; 7 bases are shared with TRBD2. The CDR3 covers 16 residues. The germline CDR1 and CDR2 sequences are SGHNT and YYREEE (reference sequence). Germline trimming cut 6 bases from V and 0 bases from J; bases unmatched to any gene: 10. CDR3 nucleotide sequence: TGTGCCAGCACCGTTGGCCTAGCGGCTAGCACAGATACGCAGTATTTT. Protein sequence: CASTVGLAASTDTQYF.

This chain joins TRBV30 and TRBJ1-2; a weak D match, TRBD1 (5 bases). V was cut by 1 base and J by 8 bases, with 8 bases left in between. The CDR3 is made up of 11 amino acids. Germline assignment: CDR1 GTSNPN and CDR2 SVGIG (reference sequence). The CDR3 loop is CAWSDRLGYTF. CDR3 nucleotides: TGTGCCTGGAGTGACAGGTTGGGCTACACCTTC.

This clone was counted once. V is TRBV9 and J is TRBJ2-3; D gene uncertain. CDR3 length equals 14 residues. Trimming cost V 0 bases and J 1 base, with 6 bases left between them. CDR1 is SGDLS, CDR2 YYNGEE, per germline. The CDR3 is CASSVAPGTDTQYF. In DNA, the CDR3 is TGTGCCAGCAGCGTAGCCCCCGGCACAGATACGCAGTATTTT.

The chain employs TRBV24-1 and TRBJ1-2; 11 bases are a match to TRBD1. The germline V gene has CDR1 KGHDR and CDR2 SFDVKD. This CDR3 has 14 residues. Trimming cost V 3 bases and J 7 bases; bases outside gene matches: 3. The CDR3 bases are TGTGCCACCAGTGATGGACAGGGGGCGAGTGGCTACACCTTC. It yields the protein CATSDGQGASGYTF.

J is TRBJ2-7 and V is TRBV5-1; 7 positions agree with TRBD1. The ends lost 7 bases at V and 3 bases at J; junction bases unmatched: 7. The CDR3 length is 13 residues. Per the germline V gene, CDR1 is SGHRS and CDR2 is YFSETQ. The CDR3, as DNA: TGCGCCAGCGGACCAGGACAGGTCTACGAGCAGTACTTC. Residues: CASGPGQVYEQYF.

The CDR3 is CSARGSLRNEQFF. The CDR3 region has the DNA TGCAGCGCCCGGGGTAGCTTAAGGAATGAGCAGTTCTTC. The chain employs TRBV29-1 and TRBJ2-1; TRBD2 might be the D (5 bases). This CDR3 contains 13 residues. Germline V gene sequence: CDR1 SQVTM, CDR2 ANQGSEA. The V and J ends lost 7 bases and 7 bases respectively, with 17 bases between them.

This clone appeared a few times. The V and J genes are TRBV27 and TRBJ1-2; possibly TRBD1 for D (6 bases). Germline V CDR1 and CDR2: MNHEY, SMNVEV (reference sequence). V dropped 6 bases and J dropped 4 bases, with 15 bases sitting between them. The CDR3 is made up of 14 amino acids. The CDR3 region is CASRPDRRIYGYTF. CDR3 sequence (DNA): TGTGCCAGCAGGCCTGACAGGAGAATCTATGGCTACACCTTC.

In the case of this clone: Other DNA sequences within the sample encode an identical CDR3. This rearrangement joins TRBV2 to TRBJ2-7; 7 bases align to TRBD1. V was pared by 4 bases and J by 3 bases, with 3 bases of the junction left unmatched. This CDR3 region has 13 residues. CDR1 SNHLY and CDR2 FYNNEI come from the germline V gene. CDR3: CASSGQGYYEQYF. DNA of the CDR3: TGTGCCAGCAGTGGACAGGGATACTACGAGCAGTACTTC. Drawing the rest from reference TRBV2 and TRBJ2-7, the complete variable domain is EPEVTQTPSHQVTQMGQEVILRCVPISNHLYFYWYRQILGQKVEFLVSFYNNEISEKSEIFDDQFSVERPDGSNFTLKIRSTKLEDSAMYFCASSGQGYYEQYFGPGTRLTVT.

The chain employs TRBV27 and TRBJ2-1; maybe TRBD1 (5 bases). V was shortened by 8 bases and J by 0 bases, with 20 bases between the two germline ends. The CDR3 has 17 amino acids. Per the germline V gene, CDR1 is MNHEY and CDR2 is SMNVEV (reference sequence). CDR3 amino acids: CASGQNPPESSYNEQFF. DNA for the CDR3: TGTGCCAGCGGACAAAACCCCCCGGAGAGCTCCTACAATGAGCAGTTCTTC.

The chain is built from TRBV19 and TRBJ1-5; TRBD1 aligns across 9 bases. V trimming: 6 bases; J trimming: 1 base; junction bases outside the gene matches: 7. Germline lookup yields CDR1 LNHDA and CDR2 SQIVND (reference sequence). This CDR3 has 16 residues. CDR3 bases: TGTGCCAGTAGCGCGACAGGGGGGGAAAGCAATCAGCCCCAGCATTTT. It encodes CASSATGGESNQPQHF.